Sequencing of this T cell receptor beta chain was carried out in a study of OX40 agonist ivuxolimab in advanced cancers. Study at large: Ivuxolimab, which patients received intravenously every 2 weeks, was dosed at 0.01 to 10 mg/kg.

Libraries were prepared by immunoSEQ multiplex PCR; TCRdb keeps only in-frame clonotypes and omits some of them. The data show approximately 82,000 clones, 85% to 90% seen once. CDR1 is SGHAT and CDR2 is FQNNGV in the germline V gene. V lost 5 bases and J lost 4, with 14 bases in between. This CDR3 comprises 15 residues. Points on this clone: The antigen remains unidentified.

Study results and limitations: Antigen specificity of clonally expanded peripheral T cells was not established.

The clonotype originates from an adult with an advanced solid tumor such as melanoma, head and neck, liver or kidney cancer. Material: CD4+ or CD8+ T cells sorted from blood, obtained in a trial of the OX40 agonist ivuxolimab. The chain links TRBV11-2 to TRBJ1-4, with D perhaps matching TRBD1 (5 bases). In DNA form, the CDR3 reads TGTGCCAGCAGCCCTCGGAGGGGACTTAATGAAAAACTGTTTTTT. Translating it yields CASSPRRGLNEKLFF.